The 12 T cell receptor beta chains below were found in one sample sequenced in a study of cytomegalovirus exposure and HLA in healthy donors. 60 Vbeta and 13 Jbeta primers were used in PCR. Only in-frame clones appear in the TCRdb table, and some are missing; sequencing was by immunoSEQ multiplex PCR. Among about 110,000 clones listed, 65% to 80% were seen once. The sample was PBMCs. The receptors come from a man younger than 40 in good health and CMV-seropositive.

The chain carries TRBV10-3 and TRBJ2-7; 8 bases line up with TRBD2. The trim removed 4 bases at V and 1 base at J, leaving 9 bases unmatched. The germline V gene encodes CDR1 ENHRY and CDR2 SYGVKD. The CDR3 consists of 16 residues. CDR3 bases: TGTGCCATCAGTGCCCACAGCGGGGGCGCGTCCTACGAGCAGTACTTC. It translates to CAISAHSGGASYEQYF.

The chain couples TRBV6-6 to TRBJ2-5; the D gene is possibly TRBD1 (6 bases). Germline V lookup: CDR1 MNHNY, CDR2 SVGAGI (reference sequence). V was shortened by 3 bases and J by 2 bases, with 10 bases between the two germline ends. CDR3 length equals 14 residues. Here the CDR3 reads CASSYIQGQETQYF. As DNA, the CDR3 is TGTGCCAGCAGTTATATCCAGGGGCAAGAGACCCAGTACTTC.

The V gene is TRBV7-3, the J gene TRBJ1-6, with unresolved D. The germline V gene has CDR1 SGHTA and CDR2 FQGTGA. Between the trimmed V and J ends, which lost 2 bases and 0 bases, there was a span of 5 bases. This CDR3 is 15 amino acids long. The CDR3 is CASSLGSSYNSPLHF. The CDR3 region has the DNA TGTGCCAGCAGCTTAGGGAGCTCCTATAATTCACCCCTCCACTTT.

J is TRBJ1-5 and V is TRBV11-2; D might be TRBD1 (5 bases). V shed 4 bases and J shed 5 bases, with 18 bases lying between them. From germline, CDR1 is SGHAT and CDR2 FQNNGV. The CDR3 length is 16 residues. The CDR3, as DNA: TGTGCCAGCAGCTCAATTCGGGGGGGATCGGATCAGCCCCAGCATTTT. Its translation is CASSSIRGGSDQPQHF.

The CDR3 loop reads CASSLALTRGKETQYF. The CDR3 DNA follows: TGTGCCAGCAGCTTGGCCCTGACCAGGGGGAAAGAGACCCAGTACTTC. The V call is TRBV5-8, the J call TRBJ2-5; TRBD1 agrees at 7 bases. There are 16 residues in the CDR3. Germline CDR1 reads SGHTS; CDR2 reads YDEGEE. Trimming took 0 bases from V and 3 from J; bases not matched to a gene: 8.

This rearrangement joins TRBV9 to TRBJ2-1, with 7 positions matching TRBD2. The germline V gene encodes CDR1 SGDLS and CDR2 YYNGEE. V shed 4 bases, J shed 4 bases, and the junction held 5 bases outside the gene matches. There are 14 residues in the CDR3. The DNA of the CDR3 is TGTGCCAGCAGCCCCCCCGGGGGGTACAATGAGCAGTTCTTC. Its translation is CASSPPGGYNEQFF. Variable domain in full (rest from reference TRBV9 and TRBJ2-1): DSGVTQTPKHLITATGQRVTLRCSPRSGDLSVYWYQQSLDQGLQFLIQYYNGEERAKGNILERFSAQQFPDLHSELNLSSLELGDSALYFCASSPPGGYNEQFFGPGTRLTVL.

V usage is TRBV27 and J usage is TRBJ2-3, with D maybe TRBD2 (6 bases). V shed 1 base and J shed 3 bases, with 14 bases lying between them. The CDR3 spans 16 residues. Germline V lookup: CDR1 MNHEY, CDR2 SMNVEV (reference sequence). CDR3 residues: CASSLFLLRGTDTQYF. In DNA form, the CDR3 reads TGTGCCAGCAGTTTATTCTTACTTCGGGGGACAGATACGCAGTATTTT.

This clone is a singleton in its sample. The V call is TRBV7-9, the J call TRBJ1-2, with D perhaps TRBD1 (6 bases). The germline V gene has CDR1 SEHNR and CDR2 FQNEAQ (reference sequence). This CDR3 has 14 amino acids. V lost 5 bases, J lost 8 bases, and 18 bases lay in between. The CDR3 DNA sequence: TGTGCCAGCAGCGACGGGGGGGCGGCGAAGGGCTACACCTTC. This sequence encodes CASSDGGAAKGYTF.

The CDR3 DNA follows: TGTGCCAGCAGCAAAGTCTTTACTAGCGGCCTCTACAATGAGCAGTTCTTC. It is translated as CASSKVFTSGLYNEQFF. The chain employs TRBV21-1 and TRBJ2-1; the table's D gene call, TRBD2, was not cross checked with the DNA. TRBV21-1 is assigned pseudogene status. The length of the CDR3 is 17 residues.

The V gene is TRBV12-5, the J gene TRBJ2-5; 8 nucleotides match TRBD1. The end of the DNA is better explained by TRBJ2-7, so the J call may be wrong. In germline, CDR1 is LGHNT, CDR2 FRNRAP. The CDR3 is made up of 13 amino acids. This CDR3 is CASGWTGYNEQYF. In DNA form, the CDR3 reads TGTGCTAGTGGGTGGACAGGGTACAACGAGCAGTACTTC.

The sample holds one count of this clone. The rearrangement uses TRBV4-1 and TRBJ2-5, with TRBD2 matching over 10 bases. The DNA matches TRBJ2-7 better at its end, which makes the J call doubtful. Germline loops: CDR1 MGHRA, CDR2 YSYEKL. This CDR3 comprises 19 residues. The CDR3 nucleotides read TGCGCCAGCAGCCAAGGACCGGGGCTAGCGGGGGAGAGCTCCTACGAGCAGTACTTC. Translation: CASSQGPGLAGESSYEQYF.

As concerns this clone: The junction differs from germline at one of its ends, possibly a read error. V usage is TRBV5-1 and J usage is TRBJ2-5; D possibly corresponds to TRBD2 (6 bases). The end of the DNA fits TRBJ2-7 better, so the J call may be wrong. From germline, CDR1 is SGHRS and CDR2 YFSETQ. The CDR3 is 13 residues long. CDR3 coding DNA: TGCGTCAGCAGTCGGACTACTAACTACGAGCAGTACTTC. This encodes CVSSRTTNYEQYF.